This T cell receptor (beta chain) originates from a study of blood T cells in healthy people across ages. The second PCR ran 7 to 11 cycles with a sample-barcoded 5' primer and J-beta primers. Individual samples furnished no less than 3 million CDR3-containing paired-end reads apiece. TCRdb recomputed calls from the 5' RACE reads with MiXCR, one row per CDR3 protein. Altogether around 620,000 distinct CDR3 sequences are present, roughly 28% being singletons, with the ten largest covering under 20%. This clonotype has only a few counts. J gave up 2 bases and V 6 bases, and 8 bases lay outside the gene matches. Germline values: CDR1 MNHEY, CDR2 SVGAGI. CDR3 length: 15 residues.

The receptor was derived from a woman in her 70s in good health. The J gene is TRBJ2-7, the V gene TRBV6-5, with TRBD1 matching 9 bases. Sample: blood. The CDR3 bases are TGTGCCAGCAGGGGCCTCGGACAGGGGCCCTACGAGCAGTACTTC. This translates into CASRGLGQGPYEQYF.